These 21 T cell receptor beta chains were all obtained from the same sample, sequenced in a study of shared clonotypes between healthy human individuals. CD45RO-negative, CCR7-positively selected cells formed the naive CD8 fraction, excluding terminally differentiated effector memory CD45RA+ cells. Only in-frame clones appear in the TCRdb table, and some are missing; sequencing was by immunoSEQ multiplex PCR. Of around 620,000 clones in the sample, roughly 95% were seen once. Sequenced sample: naive CD8+ T cells sorted from blood. All receptors come from a woman aged 25 to 39 in good health.

The chain combines TRBV11-3 with TRBJ2-1; D may be TRBD1 or TRBD2 (5 bases each). V was cut by 1 base and J by 6 bases, with 7 bases left in between. This CDR3 spans 13 amino acids. CDR1 SGHNT and CDR2 YENEEA come from the germline V gene. CDR3 in amino acids: CASSLVGGNEQFF. CDR3 nucleotides: TGTGCCAGCAGCTTAGTTGGGGGCAATGAGCAGTTCTTC.

V and J are TRBV7-9 and TRBJ2-7; TRBD2 matches 7 bases. V dropped 4 bases and J dropped 0; count of bases not matched to a gene: 6. Germline lookup yields CDR1 SEHNR and CDR2 FQNEAQ (reference sequence). The CDR3 is made up of 15 amino acids. The CDR3 coding sequence is TGTGCCAGCAGCTCCGCCGGGAGGCCCTCCTACGAGCAGTACTTC. Its protein is CASSSAGRPSYEQYF.

This clone was seen only once. The chain recombines TRBV9 with TRBJ2-3; TRBD2 matches at 7 bases. Per germline, CDR1 SGDLS and CDR2 YYNGEE. The CDR3 totals 17 residues. With V trimmed by 0 bases and J by 6 bases, 13 bases remained unmatched. CDR3: CASSVGGRGGPLDTQYF. The CDR3 nucleotides read TGTGCCAGCAGCGTAGGGGGTCGGGGAGGGCCTTTGGATACGCAGTATTTT.

V gene TRBV11-2 combines with J gene TRBJ1-2; the D is unclear. V was pared by 0 bases and J by 5 bases, with 13 bases between. Germline V gene data show CDR1 as SGHAT and CDR2 as FQNNGV. This CDR3 is 15 amino acids long. CDR3 sequence reads: CASSLDRYGDYGYTF. CDR3 in DNA: TGTGCCAGCAGCTTAGACCGGTATGGCGATTATGGCTACACCTTC.

The V gene is TRBV5-1, the J gene TRBJ1-5; D gene unclear. Germline V gives CDR1 SGHRS, CDR2 YFSETQ. Trimming pared 4 bases from V and 7 bases from J, leaving 15 bases between. The CDR3 has 14 residues. CDR3 coding DNA: TGCGCCAGCAGCCCCGGATTTGACCGACAGCCCCAGCATTTT. This sequence encodes CASSPGFDRQPQHF.

The rearrangement uses TRBV10-2 and TRBJ2-7; weak D call: TRBD1 (6 bases). V lost 5 bases, J lost 6 bases, and 8 bases lay in between. The CDR3 consists of 11 residues. Germline V gene sequence: CDR1 WSHSY, CDR2 SAAADI. For the CDR3, the DNA is TGCGCCAGCAGTCAGGGGTTCGAGCAGTACTTC. Its translation is CASSQGFEQYF.

CDR3 coding DNA: TGTGCCATATCAGGGTGGGGGAATCAGCCCCAGCATTTT. This sequence encodes CAISGWGNQPQHF. The chain combines TRBV19 with TRBJ1-5; the D gene is possibly TRBD1 (5 bases). Trimming removed 10 bases from V and 4 bases from J, with 14 bases in between. The germline CDR1 and CDR2 sequences are LNHDA and SQIVND (reference sequence). The CDR3 runs 13 residues.

The chain joins TRBV29-1 to TRBJ1-4; 8 nucleotides match TRBD1. Germline CDR1 is SQVTM and CDR2 is ANQGSEA. V dropped 7 bases and J dropped 6; count of bases not matched to a gene: 7. CDR3 size: 13 residues. The CDR3 loop reads CSAKDRVHEKLFF. Written as DNA, the CDR3 is TGCAGCGCCAAGGACAGGGTACATGAAAAACTGTTTTTT.

This chain joins TRBV19 and TRBJ2-5, with a tentative D call TRBD2 (5 bases). The closer fit of TRBJ2-7 to the DNA end suggests the J call may be wrong. This CDR3 is built from 14 residues. CDR1 and CDR2 (germline): LNHDA, SQIVND (reference sequence). For the CDR3, the DNA is TGTGCCGTCACCCTAGGCGGACTCTCCTACGAGCAGTACTTC. Its translation: CAVTLGGLSYEQYF.

The chain is built from TRBV7-8 and TRBJ1-5; 7 bases are a match to TRBD1. The CDR3 length is 14 residues. Trimming took 7 bases from V and 3 from J; bases not matched to a gene: 6. CDR1 is SGHVS, CDR2 FQNEAQ, per germline. The CDR3, as DNA: TGTGCCAGCAACATAGAGGGGGCCAATCAGCCCCAGCATTTT. As protein: CASNIEGANQPQHF.

This chain joins TRBV19 and TRBJ2-1, with 10 nucleotides matching TRBD1. The J segment lost 2 bases and the V segment lost 8 bases, leaving 9 bases of the junction unmatched. CDR1 is LNHDA, CDR2 SQIVND, per germline (reference sequence). The CDR3 loop spans 16 amino acids. This CDR3 is CASAPLGTGAYNEQFF. CDR3 bases: TGTGCCAGTGCCCCTCTCGGGACAGGGGCCTACAATGAGCAGTTCTTC.

The genes are TRBV27 and TRBJ1-1; no reliable D call. There are 14 residues in the CDR3. The V end was cut by 5 bases, the J end by 5 bases, with 15 bases between. CDR1 and CDR2 from the germline V gene are MNHEY and SMNVEV (reference sequence). The chain's CDR3 is CASSPRGVLTEAFF. DNA of the CDR3: TGTGCCAGCAGTCCCCGAGGAGTTTTGACTGAAGCTTTCTTT.

The chain uses TRBV5-6 and TRBJ2-1, with 9 nucleotides matching TRBD2. This CDR3 has 16 residues. After removal of 0 bases from V and 8 bases from J, the junction contained 9 bases not matched to a gene. From germline, CDR1 is SGHDT and CDR2 YYEEEE. The chain's CDR3 is CASSLAMREGFDEQFF. As DNA, the CDR3 is TGTGCCAGCAGCTTGGCGATGCGGGAGGGCTTTGATGAGCAGTTCTTC.

The table lists this clone with a few counts. The same CDR3 also results from other DNA sequences found in this sample. The V and J genes are TRBV9 and TRBJ1-1, with a tentative D call TRBD1 (5 bases). The CDR3 runs to 14 residues. The germline V and J ends were trimmed by 0 bases and 2 bases, with 8 bases remaining between them. Germline lookup yields CDR1 SGDLS and CDR2 YYNGEE. DNA for the CDR3: TGTGCCAGCAGCGTAGGGGGGGTAAACACTGAAGCTTTCTTT. Translated: CASSVGGVNTEAFF.

This chain connects TRBV19 to TRBJ2-1; 9 bases agree with TRBD2. Losses at the gene ends were 3 bases for V and 7 bases for J; bases not matched to a gene: 7. The CDR3 is 15 amino acids. The germline V gene encodes CDR1 LNHDA and CDR2 SQIVND (reference sequence). CDR3 amino acids: CASSIPRTSANEQFF. Written as DNA, the CDR3 is TGTGCCAGTAGTATCCCCCGGACTAGCGCGAATGAGCAGTTCTTC.

The chain is built from TRBV28 and TRBJ2-3; TRBD2 agrees at 11 bases. Germline loops: CDR1 MDHEN, CDR2 SYDVKM. J lost 4 bases, V lost 1 base, and 4 bases had no gene match. The CDR3 loop spans 16 amino acids. The CDR3 nucleotides are TGTGCCAGCAGTTTATTTGCTAGCGGGAGGTCAGATACGCAGTATTTT. Translating it yields CASSLFASGRSDTQYF.

J is TRBJ2-3 and V is TRBV28; D not resolved. CDR1 and CDR2 from the germline V gene are MDHEN and SYDVKM. Trimming left V 3 bases short and J 2 bases short, with 9 bases between. The CDR3 has 14 residues. In DNA form, the CDR3 reads TGTGCCAGCAGTTTGGTAGGCGTCACAGATACGCAGTATTTT. It translates to CASSLVGVTDTQYF.

V gene TRBV6-6 combines with J gene TRBJ1-1; possibly TRBD1 for D (5 bases). This CDR3 is built from 15 residues. Germline V gene lookup returns CDR1 MNHNY and CDR2 SVGAGI (reference sequence). Trimming left V 6 bases short and J 1 base short, with 15 bases between. For the CDR3, the DNA is TGTGCCAGCAGCCAGTTTGGGGGGAAGAACACTGAAGCTTTCTTT. Translating it yields CASSQFGGKNTEAFF.

Only a few counts were recorded for this clone. The chain carries TRBV29-1 and TRBJ1-1; 7 nucleotides match TRBD1. This CDR3 has 11 amino acids. Germline V CDR1 and CDR2: SQVTM, ANQGSEA. Trimming removed 8 bases from V and 4 bases from J; junction bases left unmatched: 4. DNA of the CDR3: TGCAGCACAGGGGTCCCCACTGAAGCTTTCTTT. Protein: CSTGVPTEAFF.

With regard to this clone: Other DNA sequences of this sample code for an identical CDR3. The rearrangement uses TRBV5-6 and TRBJ2-7, with 10 bases identical to TRBD1. Germline assignment: CDR1 SGHDT and CDR2 YYEEEE. CDR3 length: 15 residues. Germline trimming cut 2 bases from V and 1 base from J; bases unmatched to any gene: 3. The DNA for the CDR3 is TGTGCCAGCAGCTTAGACAGGGGGCTTTCCTACGAGCAGTACTTC. Translated: CASSLDRGLSYEQYF.

Worth noting for this clone: Other DNA variants within this sample encode the same CDR3. This chain joins TRBV27 and TRBJ2-7; D may be TRBD2 (6 bases). CDR1 and CDR2 from the germline V gene are MNHEY and SMNVEV (reference sequence). Trimming stripped 0 bases from V and 1 base from J, with 13 bases between. CDR3 size: 16 residues. CDR3 nucleotide sequence: TGTGCCAGCAGTTTATCCCCCGGGACTGCATCCTACGAGCAGTACTTC. This codes for CASSLSPGTASYEQYF.